A selection of T cell receptor beta chains follows, all from one sample in a study of T cells after yellow fever vaccination. TCRdb independently ran MiXCR on the 5' RACE reads; one entry per CDR3 protein. Of 250,000 to 400,000 distinct CDR3 sequences detected, 4.1% appear once; the ten largest clones hold approximately 25%. Source: PBMCs, taken 5 days after the yellow fever booster vaccination. The origin of the receptors is a man aged 18 to 29 who received the YFV17D yellow fever vaccine. Each CDR3 is given with its conserved first and last residue. A D gene is named only where the DNA matches it firmly. Expanded clones get a size class; other rows say once, few or many, or leave the size out.

cdr3_length | clone_size | j_call | d_call | v_call | cdr3_aa | cdr3_nt
16 | few | TRBJ1-6 | TRBD1 | TRBV18 | CASSSQGVAYNSPLHF | TGTGCCAGCTCGTCTCAGGGGGTCGCCTATAATTCACCCCTCCACTTT
17 | few | TRBJ2-5 | - | TRBV12-5 | CASGPESPRVGRETQYF | TGTGCTAGTGGCCCCGAGAGCCCCAGGGTAGGGCGAGAGACCCAGTACTTC
17 | - | TRBJ1-1 | - | TRBV5-4 | CASSSSVWRYGNTEAFF | TGTGCCAGCAGCTCTTCGGTTTGGCGGTACGGGAACACTGAAGCTTTCTTT
16 | few | TRBJ2-3 | - | TRBV25-1 | CASSEPTGAGADTQYF | TGTGCCAGCAGTGAGCCGACGGGGGCCGGGGCAGATACGCAGTATTTT
15 | - | TRBJ2-5 | TRBD2 | TRBV6-5 | CASSNRGGARGTQYF | TGTGCCAGCAGCAACCGCGGGGGGGCCCGGGGGACCCAGTACTTC
16 | - | TRBJ2-7 | TRBD1 | TRBV12-3/TRBV12-4 | CASSPYRGPLIYEQYF | TGTGCCAGCAGTCCCTACAGGGGTCCACTGATCTACGAGCAGTACTTC
15 | many | TRBJ2-2 | - | TRBV5-1 | CASSLVAGTTGELFF | TGCGCCAGCAGCTTGGTCGCAGGGACCACCGGGGAGCTGTTTTTT
18 | few | TRBJ2-2 | - | TRBV7-9 | CASSSPTQTGLWTGELFF | TGTGCCAGCAGCTCACCGACTCAAACGGGACTCTGGACCGGGGAGCTGTTTTTT
14 | few | TRBJ1-3 | - | TRBV12-3/TRBV12-4 | CASSLAGGRNTIYF | TGTGCCAGCAGTTTAGCTGGGGGCAGAAACACCATATATTTT
14 | many | TRBJ1-5 | - | TRBV7-2 | CASSHGGESQPQHF | TGTGCCAGCAGCCACGGGGGGGAAAGTCAGCCCCAGCATTTT
15 | many | TRBJ2-1 | TRBD1 | TRBV12-3/TRBV12-4 | CASTGLDRGYNEQFF | TGTGCCAGCACCGGGTTGGACAGGGGCTACAATGAGCAGTTCTTC
16 | - | TRBJ2-7 | TRBD2 | TRBV5-4 | CASSPYERTSKYEQYF | TGTGCCAGCAGCCCGTATGAGAGGACTAGCAAGTACGAGCAGTACTTC
12 | - | TRBJ2-3 | - | TRBV5-4 | CASSPGRGAQYF | TGTGCCAGCAGCCCGGGGCGGGGCGCGCAGTATTTT
14 | many | TRBJ2-3 | - | TRBV6-6 | CATRDLTSTDTQYF | TGTGCCACCCGGGACTTGACTAGCACAGATACGCAGTATTTT
16 | - | TRBJ1-1 | TRBD1 | TRBV7-9 | CASSTAGTGMNTEAFF | TGTGCCAGCAGCACCGCCGGGACAGGGATGAACACTGAAGCTTTCTTT
11 | many | TRBJ2-5 | - | TRBV24-1 | CATSESETQYF | TGTGCCACCAGTGAGTCTGAGACCCAGTACTTC
16 | - | TRBJ1-2 | TRBD1 | TRBV7-2 | CASSPGGAGATYGYTF | TGTGCCAGCAGCCCAGGGGGGGCAGGGGCTACTTATGGCTACACCTTC
16 | - | TRBJ2-2 | TRBD2 | TRBV5-1 | CASSFPLAGSTGELFF | TGCGCCAGCAGCTTCCCCCTAGCGGGGAGCACCGGGGAGCTGTTTTTT
13 | many | TRBJ1-6 | TRBD1 | TRBV7-2 | CASRPGGHSPLHF | TGTGCCAGCAGACCAGGGGGGCATTCACCCCTCCACTTT
12 | few | TRBJ1-2 | - | TRBV7-8 | CASSVRLERYTF | TGTGCCAGCAGCGTCAGGCTCGAGCGCTACACCTTC
14 | few | TRBJ2-2 | TRBD2 | TRBV4-1 | CASSLLTSSGELFF | TGCGCCAGCAGCCTTCTGACTAGCTCCGGGGAGCTGTTTTTT
15 | - | TRBJ1-5 | - | TRBV27 | CASSLLGDSNQPQHF | TGTGCCAGCAGTTTACTCGGAGATAGCAATCAGCCCCAGCATTTT
14 | - | TRBJ1-1 | - | TRBV12-3/TRBV12-4 | CASSPQAMNTEAFF | TGTGCCAGCAGTCCACAGGCCATGAACACTGAAGCTTTCTTT
15 | - | TRBJ1-2 | TRBD1 | TRBV25-1 | CASSALGQGNYGYTF | TGTGCCAGCAGTGCTTTGGGACAGGGGAACTATGGCTACACCTTC
14 | - | TRBJ2-7 | - | TRBV20-1 | CSAPGASGLTQQYF | TGCAGTGCCCCCGGGGCCAGCGGCCTCACGCAGCAGTACTTC
15 | - | TRBJ2-3 | - | TRBV5-6 | CASSFRDYYGDTQYF | TGTGCCAGCAGCTTTCGCGACTACTATGGGGATACGCAGTATTTT
15 | - | TRBJ2-3 | - | TRBV12-3/TRBV12-4 | CASSSGHPFTDTQYF | TGTGCCAGCAGTTCGGGACACCCTTTCACAGATACGCAGTATTTT
17 | - | TRBJ1-5 | - | TRBV19 | CASSIDLGSLGYQPQHF | TGTGCCAGTAGTATAGATCTGGGTAGTTTGGGGTACCAGCCCCAGCATTTT